This T cell receptor (beta chain) derives from a study of CD8 T cells in ankylosing spondylitis. This CDR3 contains 22 residues. Germline CDR1 and CDR2: MNHEY and SVGEGT. Trimming took 6 bases from V and 1 from J; bases not matched to a gene: 19. General study findings and limits: The study looked at matched synovial fluid samples from ankylosing spondylitis patients. Disease-linked clones were reported to be significantly enriched there. Roughly 8 highly homologous variants formed a TCR beta motif that appeared characteristic of ankylosing spondylitis blood.

Making the TCR beta libraries involved quantitative 5'-RACE with molecular barcodes. MiXCR, run by TCRdb on the 5' RACE reads, gives a single entry per CDR3 protein. This sample yields 350,000 to 550,000 distinct CDR3 sequences, of which roughly 25% are seen a single time; about 1% belongs to the top ten. As concerns this clonotype: What it recognizes is unknown.

Source material: blood, either unsorted or a sorted T cell fraction (not recorded which). The origin of this receptor is a male donor with ankylosing spondylitis. The chain employs TRBV6-2 or TRBV6-3 and TRBJ2-1; TRBD2 agrees at 15 bases. In nucleotides, the CDR3 is TGTGCCAGCAGACAAGGACTAGCGGGAGGGCCAATGATACCCGAATCCTACAATGAGCAGTTCTTC. It codes for CASRQGLAGGPMIPESYNEQFF.